The source of this TCR beta chain is a study of T cell responses to AZD1222 COVID-19 vaccine. Broader study findings: Across spike, vaccine-associated CD4 TCRs were found, dominant at 160-218 and 743-854. Baseline serostatus was positive in only a handful of AZD1222 recipients. The breadth and depth of Spike-specific TCRs increased once two AZD1222 doses had been given. Scientists sampled the repertoires only once the peak T cell response had passed.

TCRdb keeps only in-frame clones here, not all; method: immunoSEQ multiplex PCR. The sample consists of 110,000 to 150,000 clones, roughly 93% of them appearing once. Germline CDR1 is SGHRS and CDR2 is YFSETQ. J lost 6 bases, V lost 5 bases, and 11 bases had no gene match. The CDR3 is 15 residues long. As concerns this clone: Its antigen is currently unknown.

Sequences were derived from peripheral blood, sampled on day 0 of MenACWY control vaccination. This TCR was recovered from an adult in good health. The rearrangement joins TRBV5-1 to TRBJ2-7; 10 bases agree with TRBD2. CDR3 region: CASRLNSGRSVEQYF. CDR3 bases: TGCGCCAGCAGACTTAATAGCGGGAGGTCCGTCGAGCAGTACTTC.